The clone carrying this T cell receptor beta chain showed up just a few times. Sequencing used immunoSEQ multiplex PCR; TCRdb keeps in-frame clones, though not all of them. The sample has 30,000 or so clones; approximately 83% are singletons. This entry belongs to a study of blood T cell repertoires in COVID-19. The CDR3 runs 13 residues. Germline V gene lookup returns CDR1 KGHSH and CDR2 LQKENI. Trimming left V 6 bases short and J 3 bases short, with 12 bases between. The sequence was obtained from a woman of 80 years or more with active or convalescent COVID-19. The specimen sequenced was peripheral blood. The rearrangement links TRBV18 to TRBJ2-7; maybe TRBD2 (5 bases). CDR3 in DNA: TGTGCCAGCTCGTCCGGACTGGTCTACGAGCAGTACTTC. This sequence encodes CASSSGLVYEQYF.